Below, 9 T cell receptor beta chains from the same sample are listed, as sequenced in a study of blood T cell repertoires in COVID-19. Only in-frame clones appear in the TCRdb table, and some are missing; sequencing was by immunoSEQ multiplex PCR. The sample includes 300,000 to 450,000 clones, approximately 90% of them seen just once. Material: peripheral blood. The source is a woman aged 60 to 75 with COVID-19, enrolled during active disease.

This clone was detected once. V is TRBV4-1 and J is TRBJ1-5; perhaps TRBD1 as D (6 bases). The CDR3 covers 15 residues. Looked up from germline, CDR1 is MGHRA and CDR2 is YSYEKL. Deletions cut 0 bases from V and 5 bases from J, with 11 bases between. The CDR3, as DNA: TGCGCCAGCAGCCAAGAAGACAGGTTCTATCAGCCCCAGCATTTT. The encoded protein is CASSQEDRFYQPQHF.

CDR3 bases: TGTGCCAGCTCACTACAGCGGGGGGCGGGAGATACGCAGTATTTT. Translation: CASSLQRGAGDTQYF. This sequence joins TRBV18 and TRBJ2-3; 9 nucleotides match TRBD2. The CDR3 has 15 residues. Per the germline V gene, CDR1 is KGHSH and CDR2 is LQKENI. The ends lost 4 bases at V and 5 bases at J; junction bases unmatched: 7.

CDR3 in DNA: TGTGCCAGCAGCCCTAAGGAGCGGGGGGGATACAATGAGCAGTTCTTC. Protein: CASSPKERGGYNEQFF. The rearrangement links TRBV5-8 to TRBJ2-1; TRBD2 matches 10 bases. The junction had 8 bases not matched to a gene; V was cut back by 4 bases and J by 4 bases. CDR1 and CDR2 from the germline V gene are SGHTS and YDEGEE. The CDR3 loop spans 16 amino acids.

The CDR3 DNA is TGTGCCAGCAGCGTAGATTCAGGGACCTACGAGCAGTACTTC. Protein sequence: CASSVDSGTYEQYF. This chain uses TRBV9 with TRBJ2-7, with a weak D call TRBD1 (5 bases). The CDR3 consists of 14 residues. CDR1 SGDLS and CDR2 YYNGEE come from the germline V gene. Trimming pared 0 bases from V and 2 bases from J, leaving 9 bases between.

This clone was observed a single time. The V call is TRBV3-1 (or the pseudogene TRBV3-2), the J call TRBJ2-3, with 12 positions matching TRBD2. The V gene end was trimmed by 3 bases and the J gene end by 2 bases; junction bases not matched to a gene: 9. In germline, CDR1 is LGHDT, CDR2 YNNKEL (reference sequence). The CDR3 has 18 residues. CDR3 residues: CASSHHRTSGAYTDTQYF. The CDR3 DNA reads as TGTGCCAGCAGCCACCACAGGACTAGCGGGGCCTACACAGATACGCAGTATTTT.

The chain recombines TRBV12-3 or TRBV12-4 with TRBJ1-1; a possible D gene is TRBD1 (5 bases). The CDR3 sequence is 13 residues long. V was pared by 7 bases and J by 2 bases, with 11 bases between. The CDR3 DNA follows: TGTGCCAGCACCCTAGGGGTAAACACTGAAGCTTTCTTT. Amino acid sequence: CASTLGVNTEAFF.

V and J are TRBV19 and TRBJ1-1; TRBD1 agrees at 8 bases. CDR1 and CDR2 from the germline V gene are LNHDA and SQIVND (reference sequence). The CDR3 is 14 amino acids. With V trimmed by 5 bases and J by 6 bases, 8 bases remained unmatched. The CDR3 spells CASSPDRVSSEAFF. The CDR3 DNA sequence: TGTGCCAGTAGTCCGGACAGGGTAAGCTCTGAAGCTTTCTTT. Together with reference TRBV19 and TRBJ1-1, the CDR3 gives the full variable domain: DGGITQSPKYLFRKEGQNVTLSCEQNLNHDAMYWYRQDPGQGLRLIYYSQIVNDFQKGDIAEGYSVSREKKESFPLTVTSAQKNPTAFYLCASSPDRVSSEAFFGQGTRLTVV.

This sequence joins TRBV13 and TRBJ2-2, with 9 bases that match TRBD1. Germline V gives CDR1 PRHDT, CDR2 FYEKMQ (reference sequence). The trim removed 5 bases at V and 11 bases at J, leaving 18 bases unmatched. CDR3 length: 17 residues. CDR3 residues: CASSPGRGQGKSRELFF. In DNA, the CDR3 is TGTGCCAGCAGCCCGGGGAGGGGACAGGGTAAATCCCGAGAGCTGTTTTTT.

The gene calls are TRBV5-1 and TRBJ1-5; maybe TRBD1 (6 bases). Trimming left V 0 bases short and J 3 bases short, with 16 bases between. Germline CDR1 SGHRS, CDR2 YFSETQ. The CDR3 loop spans 17 amino acids. The CDR3 nucleotides read TGCGCCAGCAGCTTGGCCAAGTACAGGGCAATCAATCAGCCCCAGCATTTT. This encodes CASSLAKYRAINQPQHF.